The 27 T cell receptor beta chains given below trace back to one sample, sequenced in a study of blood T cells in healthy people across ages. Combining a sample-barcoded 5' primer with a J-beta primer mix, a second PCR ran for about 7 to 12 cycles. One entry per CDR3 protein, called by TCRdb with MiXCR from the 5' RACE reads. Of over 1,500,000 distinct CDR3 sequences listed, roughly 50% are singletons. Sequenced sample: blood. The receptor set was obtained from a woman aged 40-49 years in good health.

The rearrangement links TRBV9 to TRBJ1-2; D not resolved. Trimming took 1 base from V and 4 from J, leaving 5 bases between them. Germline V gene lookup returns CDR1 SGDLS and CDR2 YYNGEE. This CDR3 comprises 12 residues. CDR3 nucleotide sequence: TGTGCCAGCAGCGTATCCTCCTATGGCTACACCTTC. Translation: CASSVSSYGYTF. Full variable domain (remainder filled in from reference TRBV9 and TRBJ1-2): DSGVTQTPKHLITATGQRVTLRCSPRSGDLSVYWYQQSLDQGLQFLIQYYNGEERAKGNILERFSAQQFPDLHSELNLSSLELGDSALYFCASSVSSYGYTFGSGTRLTVV.

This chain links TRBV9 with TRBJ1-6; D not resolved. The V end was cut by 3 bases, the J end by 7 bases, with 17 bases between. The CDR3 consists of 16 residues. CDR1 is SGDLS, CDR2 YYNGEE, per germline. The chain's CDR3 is CASSGRGLAANSPLHF. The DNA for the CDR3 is TGTGCCAGCAGCGGTCGTGGGCTCGCAGCGAATTCACCCCTCCACTTT.

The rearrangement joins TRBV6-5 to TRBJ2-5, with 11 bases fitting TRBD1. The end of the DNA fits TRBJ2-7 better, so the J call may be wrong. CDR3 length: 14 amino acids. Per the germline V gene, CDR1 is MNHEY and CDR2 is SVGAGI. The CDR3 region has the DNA TGTGCCAGCACTACGAGGACAGGGGGCGACGAGCAGTACTTC. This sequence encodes CASTTRTGGDEQYF.

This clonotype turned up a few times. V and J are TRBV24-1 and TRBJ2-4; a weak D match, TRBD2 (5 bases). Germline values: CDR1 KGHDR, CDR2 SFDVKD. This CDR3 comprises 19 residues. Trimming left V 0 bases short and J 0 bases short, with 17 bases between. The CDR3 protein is CATSDLVYPGGLAKNIQYF. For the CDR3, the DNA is TGTGCCACCAGTGATTTGGTCTACCCGGGCGGGCTAGCCAAAAACATTCAGTACTTC.

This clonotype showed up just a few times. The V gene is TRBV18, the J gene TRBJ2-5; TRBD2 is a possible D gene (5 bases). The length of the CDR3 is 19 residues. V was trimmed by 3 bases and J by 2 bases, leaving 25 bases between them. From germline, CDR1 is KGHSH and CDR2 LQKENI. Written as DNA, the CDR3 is TGTGCCAGCTCACCGCGTCTAGTCCCTGCAACGTCGGGGCAAGAGACCCAGTACTTC. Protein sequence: CASSPRLVPATSGQETQYF.

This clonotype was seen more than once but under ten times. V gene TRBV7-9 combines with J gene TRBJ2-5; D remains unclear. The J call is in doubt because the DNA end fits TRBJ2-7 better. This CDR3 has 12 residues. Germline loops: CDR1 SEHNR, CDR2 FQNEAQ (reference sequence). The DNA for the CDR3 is TGTGCCAGCAGCTTGGTAACCGCCGAGCAGTACTTC. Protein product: CASSLVTAEQYF.

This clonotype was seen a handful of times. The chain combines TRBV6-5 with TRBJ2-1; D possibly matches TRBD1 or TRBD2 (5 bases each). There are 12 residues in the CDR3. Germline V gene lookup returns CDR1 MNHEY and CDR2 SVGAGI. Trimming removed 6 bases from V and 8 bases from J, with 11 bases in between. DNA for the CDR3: TGTGCCAGCAGGGAAGGGACCTATGAGCAGTTCTTC. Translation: CASREGTYEQFF.

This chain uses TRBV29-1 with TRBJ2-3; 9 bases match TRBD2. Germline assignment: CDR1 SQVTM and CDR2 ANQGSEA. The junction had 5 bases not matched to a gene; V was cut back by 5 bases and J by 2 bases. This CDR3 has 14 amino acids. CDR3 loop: CSVQAGGFTDTQYF. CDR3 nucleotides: TGCAGCGTTCAAGCGGGGGGTTTCACAGATACGCAGTATTTT.

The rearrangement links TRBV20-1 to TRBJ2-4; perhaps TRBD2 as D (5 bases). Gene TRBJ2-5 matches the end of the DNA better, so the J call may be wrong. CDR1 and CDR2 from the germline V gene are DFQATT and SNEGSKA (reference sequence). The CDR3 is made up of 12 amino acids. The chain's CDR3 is CSARESWETQYF. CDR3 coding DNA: TGCAGTGCGAGGGAGTCCTGGGAGACCCAGTACTTC.

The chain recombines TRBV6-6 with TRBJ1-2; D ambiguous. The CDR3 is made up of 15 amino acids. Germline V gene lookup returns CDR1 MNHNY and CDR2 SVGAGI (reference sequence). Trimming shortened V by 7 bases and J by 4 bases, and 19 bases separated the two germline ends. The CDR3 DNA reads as TGTGCCAGCAACTCTGTTACCGAGAGAGGCTATGGCTACACCTTC. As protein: CASNSVTERGYGYTF.

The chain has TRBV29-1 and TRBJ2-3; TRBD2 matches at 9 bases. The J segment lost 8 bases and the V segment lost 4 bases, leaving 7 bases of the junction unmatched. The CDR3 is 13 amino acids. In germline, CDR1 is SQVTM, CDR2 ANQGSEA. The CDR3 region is CSVAAGGQGTQYF. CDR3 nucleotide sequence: TGCAGCGTTGCGGCGGGGGGGCAGGGTACGCAGTATTTT.

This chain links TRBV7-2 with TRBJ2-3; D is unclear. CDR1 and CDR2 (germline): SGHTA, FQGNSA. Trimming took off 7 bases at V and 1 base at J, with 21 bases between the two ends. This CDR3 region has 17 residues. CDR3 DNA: TGTGCCAGCACCCAAGTAGCCACGAGGCCAGGCACAGATACGCAGTATTTT. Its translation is CASTQVATRPGTDTQYF.

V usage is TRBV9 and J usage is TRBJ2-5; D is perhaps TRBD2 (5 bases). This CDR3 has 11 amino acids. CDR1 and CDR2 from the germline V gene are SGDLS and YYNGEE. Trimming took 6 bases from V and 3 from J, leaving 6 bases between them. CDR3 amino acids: CASMGEETQYF. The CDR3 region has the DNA TGTGCCAGCATGGGAGAAGAGACCCAGTACTTC.

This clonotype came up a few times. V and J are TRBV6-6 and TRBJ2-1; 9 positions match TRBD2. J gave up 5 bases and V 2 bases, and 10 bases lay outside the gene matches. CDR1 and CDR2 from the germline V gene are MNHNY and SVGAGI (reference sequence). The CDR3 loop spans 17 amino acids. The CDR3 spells CASSYDFGTSSHNEQFF. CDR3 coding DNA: TGTGCCAGCAGTTACGATTTTGGGACTAGCTCTCACAATGAGCAGTTCTTC.

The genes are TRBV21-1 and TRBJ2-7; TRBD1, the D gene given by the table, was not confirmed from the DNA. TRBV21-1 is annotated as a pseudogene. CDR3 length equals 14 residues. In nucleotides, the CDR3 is TGTGCCAGCAGCAAAGTCGGACAGGGTTTCGAGCAGTACTTC. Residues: CASSKVGQGFEQYF.

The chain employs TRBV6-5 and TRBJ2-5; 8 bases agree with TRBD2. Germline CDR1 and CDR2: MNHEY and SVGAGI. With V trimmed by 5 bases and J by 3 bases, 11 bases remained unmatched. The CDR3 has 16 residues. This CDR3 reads CASSPTRTSGKETQYF. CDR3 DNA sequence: TGTGCCAGCAGTCCAACTCGAACTAGCGGCAAAGAGACCCAGTACTTC.

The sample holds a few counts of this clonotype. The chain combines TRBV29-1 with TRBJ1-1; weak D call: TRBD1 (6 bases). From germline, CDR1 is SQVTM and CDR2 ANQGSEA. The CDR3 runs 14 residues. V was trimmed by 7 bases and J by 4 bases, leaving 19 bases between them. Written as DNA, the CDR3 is TGCAGCGCCTCCCCAGGGGTCGGTTTCACTGAAGCTTTCTTT. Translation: CSASPGVGFTEAFF.

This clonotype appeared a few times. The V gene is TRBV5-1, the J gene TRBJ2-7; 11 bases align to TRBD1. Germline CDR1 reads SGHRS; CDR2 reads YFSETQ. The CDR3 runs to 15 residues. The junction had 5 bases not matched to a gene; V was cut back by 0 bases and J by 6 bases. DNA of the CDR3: TGCGCCAGCAGCTTGGCCATCGGACAGGGGGCCGAGCAGTACTTC. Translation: CASSLAIGQGAEQYF.

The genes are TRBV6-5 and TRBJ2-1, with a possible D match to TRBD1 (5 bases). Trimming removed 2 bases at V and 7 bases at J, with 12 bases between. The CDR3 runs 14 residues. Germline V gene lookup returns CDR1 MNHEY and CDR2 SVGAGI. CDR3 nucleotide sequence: TGTGCCAGCAGTTACGCGTCGTCAGGGAATGAGCAGTTCTTC. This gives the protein CASSYASSGNEQFF.

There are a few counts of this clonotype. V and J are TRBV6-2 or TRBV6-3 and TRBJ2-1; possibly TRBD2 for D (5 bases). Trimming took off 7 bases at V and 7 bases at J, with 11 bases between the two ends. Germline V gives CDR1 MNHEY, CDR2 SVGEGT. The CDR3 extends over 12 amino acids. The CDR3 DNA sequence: TGTGCCAGCAAGGGAGACGCGAATGAGCAGTTCTTC. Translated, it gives CASKGDANEQFF.

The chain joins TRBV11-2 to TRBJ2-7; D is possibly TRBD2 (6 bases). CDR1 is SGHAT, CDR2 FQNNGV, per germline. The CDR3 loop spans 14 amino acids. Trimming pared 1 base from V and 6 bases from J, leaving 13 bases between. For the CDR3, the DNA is TGTGCCAGCAGCTTAGGAGTTAGGCGGGGCGAGCAGTACTTC. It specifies CASSLGVRRGEQYF.

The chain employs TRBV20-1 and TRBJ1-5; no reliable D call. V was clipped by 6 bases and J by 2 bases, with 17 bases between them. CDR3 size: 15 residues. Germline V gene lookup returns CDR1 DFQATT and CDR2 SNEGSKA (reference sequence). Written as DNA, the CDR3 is TGCAGTGCCTCGCGCGAGCTTGGCGGCAATCAGCCCCAGCATTTT. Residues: CSASRELGGNQPQHF.

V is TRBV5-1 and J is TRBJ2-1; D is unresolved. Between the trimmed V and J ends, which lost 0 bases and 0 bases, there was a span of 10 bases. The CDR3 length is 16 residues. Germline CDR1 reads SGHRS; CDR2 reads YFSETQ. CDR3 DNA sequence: TGCGCCAGCAGCTTGGTCTTCTGGCGCTCCTACAATGAGCAGTTCTTC. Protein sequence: CASSLVFWRSYNEQFF.

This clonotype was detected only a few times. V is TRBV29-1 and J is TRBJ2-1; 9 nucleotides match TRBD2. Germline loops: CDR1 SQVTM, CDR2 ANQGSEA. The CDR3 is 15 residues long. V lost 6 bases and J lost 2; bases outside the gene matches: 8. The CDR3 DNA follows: TGCAGCGTCGGGGGAGCGGGGGGAGCCTACAATGAGCAGTTCTTC. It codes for CSVGGAGGAYNEQFF.

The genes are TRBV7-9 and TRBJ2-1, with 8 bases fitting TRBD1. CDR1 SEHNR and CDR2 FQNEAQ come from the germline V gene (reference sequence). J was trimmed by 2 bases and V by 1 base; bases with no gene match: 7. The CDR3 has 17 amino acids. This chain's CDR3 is CASSLGFGQGAYNEQFF. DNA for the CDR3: TGTGCCAGCAGCTTAGGGTTCGGACAGGGTGCCTACAATGAGCAGTTCTTC.

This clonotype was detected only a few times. The CDR3 region has the DNA TGCAGCGTTCAGGGGGGCCCTGCAGAGACCCAGTACTTC. This sequence encodes CSVQGGPAETQYF. This sequence joins TRBV29-1 and TRBJ2-5, with D perhaps matching TRBD1 (7 bases). The length of the CDR3 is 13 residues. The germline V gene encodes CDR1 SQVTM and CDR2 ANQGSEA. Trimming removed 5 bases from V and 4 bases from J, with 14 bases in between. The entire variable domain, with the rest obtained from reference TRBV29-1 and TRBJ2-5, is as follows: SAVISQKPSRDICQRGTSLTIQCQVDSQVTMMFWYRQQPGQSLTLIATANQGSEATYESGFVIDKFPISRPNLTFSTLTVSNMSPEDSSIYLCSVQGGPAETQYFGPGTRLLVL.

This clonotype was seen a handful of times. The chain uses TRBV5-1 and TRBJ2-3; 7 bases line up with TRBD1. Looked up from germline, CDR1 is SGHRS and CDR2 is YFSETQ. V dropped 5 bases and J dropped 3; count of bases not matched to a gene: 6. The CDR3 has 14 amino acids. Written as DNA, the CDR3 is TGCGCCAGCAGGATTTGGGACAGAACAGATACGCAGTATTTT. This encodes CASRIWDRTDTQYF.